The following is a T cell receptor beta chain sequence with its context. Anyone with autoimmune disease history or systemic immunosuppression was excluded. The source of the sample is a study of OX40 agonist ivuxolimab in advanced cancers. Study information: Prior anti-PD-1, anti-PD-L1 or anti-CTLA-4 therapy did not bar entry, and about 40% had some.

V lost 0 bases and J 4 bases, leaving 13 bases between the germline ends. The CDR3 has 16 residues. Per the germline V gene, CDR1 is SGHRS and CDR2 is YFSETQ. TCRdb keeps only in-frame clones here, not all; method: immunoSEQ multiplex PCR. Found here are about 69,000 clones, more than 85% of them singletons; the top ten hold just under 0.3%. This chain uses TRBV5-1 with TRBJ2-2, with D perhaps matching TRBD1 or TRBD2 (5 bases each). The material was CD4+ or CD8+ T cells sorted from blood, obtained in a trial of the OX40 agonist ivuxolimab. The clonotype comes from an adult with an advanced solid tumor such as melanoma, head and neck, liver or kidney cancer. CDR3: CASSLVGVVSTGELFF. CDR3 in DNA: TGCGCCAGCAGCTTGGTGGGGGTGGTGAGCACCGGGGAGCTGTTTTTT.